One and the same sample provided the 31 T cell receptor beta chains below, sequenced in a study of blood T cells in healthy people across ages. PCR was performed a second time for about 6 to 12 cycles using a sample-barcoded 5' primer and a J-beta primer mix. TCRdb itself ran the 5' RACE reads through MiXCR, one entry per CDR3 protein. The table lists approximately 1,700,000 distinct CDR3 sequences, around 42% of them singletons. Sequencing was performed on blood. The source is a human donor in good health.

The rearrangement joins TRBV29-1 to TRBJ1-5, with D unclear. Germline CDR1 reads SQVTM; CDR2 reads ANQGSEA. This CDR3 is 11 amino acids long. The germline V and J ends were trimmed by 5 bases and 5 bases, with 7 bases remaining between them. The CDR3 loop is CSVSPHQPQHF. The CDR3 nucleotides are TGCAGCGTTTCACCCCATCAGCCCCAGCATTTT.

In its sample, this clonotype was seen many times. The chain links TRBV4-1 to TRBJ2-1; TRBD1 matches at 9 bases. There are 15 residues in the CDR3. Germline assignment: CDR1 MGHRA and CDR2 YSYEKL. Losses at the gene ends were 4 bases for V and 8 bases for J; bases not matched to a gene: 9. Here the CDR3 reads CASSPGDRDLDEQFF. DNA for the CDR3: TGCGCCAGCAGCCCCGGGGACAGGGATTTGGATGAGCAGTTCTTC.

This clonotype was observed a single time. It may be a read error: a sequence one base away is much more abundant. This sequence joins TRBV9 and TRBJ1-5, with unresolved D. The CDR3 is 14 residues long. The germline gives CDR1 SGDLS, CDR2 YYNGEE. The CDR3: CASSARLRGQPRHF. CDR3 bases: TGTGCCAGCAGCGCCCGGCTTCGGGGTCAGCCCCGGCATTTT.

This clonotype was counted only a few times. The junction departs from germline at one end; a sequencing error may be responsible. The V and J genes are TRBV11-2 and TRBJ2-1; D remains ambiguous. The V gene's germline CDR1 is SGHAT and CDR2 FQNNGV. This CDR3 has 13 residues. The CDR3 reads CAGSTGRNNEQFF. The DNA for the CDR3 is TGTGCCGGCAGCACCGGACGGAACAATGAGCAGTTCTTC. The entire variable domain, with the rest obtained from reference TRBV11-2 and TRBJ2-1, is as follows: EAGVAQSPRYKIIEKRQSVAFWCNPISGHATLYWYQQILGQGPKLLIQFQNNGVVDDSQLPKDRFSAERLKGVDSTLKIQPAKLEDSAVYLCAGSTGRNNEQFFGPGTRLTVL.

The chain couples TRBV29-1 to TRBJ2-5; 7 bases line up with TRBD2. V was clipped by 0 bases and J by 7 bases; unmatched bases: 5. Germline V gene sequence: CDR1 SQVTM, CDR2 ANQGSEA. The CDR3 length is 13 residues. The CDR3 sequence: CSVEDAGDGTQYF. The CDR3 coding sequence is TGCAGCGTTGAAGATGCGGGGGATGGGACCCAGTACTTC.

There are a few counts of this clonotype. This chain connects TRBV18 to TRBJ1-2; possible D gene TRBD1, 6 bases. Germline CDR1 and CDR2: KGHSH and LQKENI. The CDR3 loop spans 16 amino acids. The germline V and J ends were trimmed by 1 base and 0 bases, with 12 bases remaining between them. The DNA for the CDR3 is TGTGCCAGCTCACCACGGGAGGACAGAGCTAACTATGGCTACACCTTC. This translates into CASSPREDRANYGYTF. Looking up the rest from reference TRBV18 and TRBJ1-2 gives the full variable domain: NAGVMQNPRHLVRRRGQEARLRCSPMKGHSHVYWYRQLPEEGLKFMVYLQKENIIDESGMPKERFSAEFPKEGPSILRIQQVVRGDSAAYFCASSPREDRANYGYTFGSGTRLTVV.

The chain joins TRBV6-5 to TRBJ1-2; tentative D call: TRBD1 (6 bases). This CDR3 spans 16 amino acids. V lost 0 bases, J lost 1 base, and 12 bases lay in between. Germline V gene sequence: CDR1 MNHEY, CDR2 SVGAGI. The CDR3 DNA sequence: TGTGCCAGCAGTTACTCGGCGCAGGGGCTTAACTATGGCTACACCTTC. Residues: CASSYSAQGLNYGYTF.

V gene TRBV6-5 combines with J gene TRBJ2-1; the D call may be TRBD1 or TRBD2 (5 bases each). Germline assignment: CDR1 MNHEY and CDR2 SVGAGI. V was shortened by 7 bases and J by 4 bases, with 11 bases between the two germline ends. CDR3 length: 13 amino acids. In nucleotides, the CDR3 is TGTGCCAGCACCTCGGGGCCTTACAATGAGCAGTTCTTC. Its protein is CASTSGPYNEQFF.

This clonotype was seen more than once but under ten times. The V call is TRBV12-3 or TRBV12-4, the J call TRBJ2-7, with TRBD2 matching 14 bases. This CDR3 contains 15 residues. V shed 5 bases and J 3 bases; nucleotides not matched to a gene: 3. DNA of the CDR3: TGTGCCAGCAGTGGACTAGCGGGGGGCGTCTACGAGCAGTACTTC. This gives the protein CASSGLAGGVYEQYF.

Of note for this clonotype: Compared with germline, one end of the junction differs, possibly owing to a read error. The chain has TRBV15 and TRBJ1-2; D call uncertain. This CDR3 is built from 15 residues. Germline V gene lookup returns CDR1 LNHNV and CDR2 YYDKDF (reference sequence). The CDR3 reads CATSRPGTGNYGCTF. For the CDR3, the DNA is TGTGCCACCAGCAGACCCGGCACGGGGAACTATGGCTGCACCTTC.

This clonotype has just a few counts. The chain links TRBV20-1 to TRBJ1-5; perhaps TRBD1 as D (5 bases). The germline V gene has CDR1 DFQATT and CDR2 SNEGSKA (reference sequence). The CDR3 totals 14 residues. V was pared by 5 bases and J by 0 bases, with 11 bases between. The CDR3 region has the DNA TGCAGTGCTCTTCAAGGGGATAGCAATCAGCCCCAGCATTTT. Protein sequence: CSALQGDSNQPQHF.

A word on this clonotype: Germline is not matched at one junction end, which may reflect a read error. The chain recombines TRBV6-5 with TRBJ2-7, with a possible D match to TRBD2 (5 bases). The germline gives CDR1 MNHEY, CDR2 SVGAGI. The CDR3 contains 13 residues. CDR3 nucleotide sequence: TGTACCAGCAGTTACGGGGTTCGCGACGAGCAGTACTTC. Protein sequence: CTSSYGVRDEQYF.

This chain joins TRBV28 and TRBJ1-2, with a weak D call TRBD1 (5 bases). CDR3 size: 14 residues. CDR1 and CDR2 from the germline V gene are MDHEN and SYDVKM. V lost 1 base and J lost 6, with 12 bases in between. CDR3 coding DNA: TGTGCCAGCAGTTTATCCAGGGATCCAGATGGCTACACCTTC. Its protein is CASSLSRDPDGYTF.

This chain joins TRBV20-1 and TRBJ1-3; the match to TRBD1 covers 7 bases. The junction had 12 bases not matched to a gene; V was cut back by 3 bases and J by 1 base. This CDR3 is 17 amino acids long. The V gene's germline CDR1 is DFQATT and CDR2 SNEGSKA (reference sequence). CDR3 protein: CSASSGQFVSSGNTIYF. CDR3 coding DNA: TGCAGTGCTAGTTCGGGACAGTTCGTCTCTTCTGGAAACACCATATATTTT.

As regards this clonotype: At one end, the junction sequence differs from germline, possibly due to a read error. The chain is built from TRBV7-2 and TRBJ2-7; 7 nucleotides line up with TRBD2. Germline V CDR1 and CDR2: SGHTA, FQGNSA. This CDR3 region has 14 residues. In DNA form, the CDR3 reads TGTGTCAGCAGCCAAGGACTAGTTGGCTACGAGCAGTACTTC. This translates into CVSSQGLVGYEQYF.

This chain connects TRBV4-3 to TRBJ2-5; D may be TRBD2 (6 bases). CDR1 and CDR2 (germline): LGHNA, YSLEER. V shed 0 bases and J shed 2 bases, with 13 bases lying between them. The CDR3 extends over 16 amino acids. The CDR3 DNA is TGCGCCAGCAGCCAAGAGTACAGGAGGGAGCAAGAGACCCAGTACTTC. Residues: CASSQEYRREQETQYF.

This clonotype was observed a few times. The CDR3 is CASSSHPRGTGRISSPLHF. The CDR3 DNA reads as TGCGCCAGCAGCTCGCACCCAAGAGGGACAGGGAGAATTAGCTCACCCCTCCACTTT. The chain employs TRBV4-1 and TRBJ1-6, with 9 bases lining up with TRBD1. Germline CDR1 and CDR2: MGHRA and YSYEKL. CDR3 length equals 19 residues. After removal of 5 bases from V and 10 bases from J, the junction contained 21 bases not matched to a gene.

This clonotype was counted many times. This sequence joins TRBV12-3 or TRBV12-4 and TRBJ1-2; no definite D call. V shed 3 bases and J shed 5 bases, with 10 bases lying between them. This CDR3 has 13 residues. CDR3 sequence reads: CASSFGLRYGYTF. CDR3 coding DNA: TGTGCCAGCAGTTTCGGACTCCGATATGGCTACACCTTC.

This sequence joins TRBV6-5 and TRBJ2-4, with D possibly TRBD2 on 5 matching bases. The DNA end lines up better with TRBJ2-7; the J call may be wrong. From germline, CDR1 is MNHEY and CDR2 SVGAGI. The CDR3 runs 14 residues. CDR3 sequence: CASSYITGRSEQYF. The DNA of the CDR3 is TGTGCCAGCAGTTACATAACGGGGAGAAGCGAGCAGTACTTC.

This clonotype has only a few counts. The rearrangement uses TRBV7-2 and TRBJ2-5; 7 nucleotides agree with TRBD2. V trimming: 1 base; J trimming: 5 bases; junction bases outside the gene matches: 10. Germline CDR1 SGHTA, CDR2 FQGNSA. The CDR3 has 16 residues. CDR3 sequence (DNA): TGTGCCAGCAGCTTAGAAGGAGCGGGGTTAATCGAGACCCAGTACTTC. This translates into CASSLEGAGLIETQYF.

Only a few counts were recorded for this clonotype. This rearrangement joins TRBV20-1 to TRBJ1-2; 7 nucleotides agree with TRBD1. The germline CDR1 and CDR2 sequences are DFQATT and SNEGSKA (reference sequence). The CDR3 loop spans 12 amino acids. V shed 4 bases, J shed 4 bases, and the junction held 3 bases outside the gene matches. This chain's CDR3 is CSATRTGYGYTF. The CDR3 nucleotides are TGCAGTGCTACCCGGACAGGCTATGGCTACACCTTC.

A few counts support this clonotype. The chain recombines TRBV29-1 with TRBJ2-3; 12 positions agree with TRBD2. CDR1 SQVTM and CDR2 ANQGSEA come from the germline V gene. Trimming took 4 bases from V and 4 from J; bases not matched to a gene: 3. The CDR3 has 14 residues. The CDR3 sequence: CSVVLAGGPDTQYF. The CDR3 DNA sequence: TGCAGCGTTGTACTAGCGGGGGGACCAGATACGCAGTATTTT.

This chain links TRBV7-2 with TRBJ2-7; 10 nucleotides align to TRBD1. The germline gives CDR1 SGHTA, CDR2 FQGNSA. Trimming at V came to 5 bases and at J to 5 bases, leaving 9 bases not matched to a gene. This CDR3 comprises 15 residues. CDR3 sequence: CASSHGQGGFDEQYF. DNA for the CDR3: TGTGCCAGCAGCCACGGACAGGGGGGATTCGACGAGCAGTACTTC.

This clonotype was detected only a few times. This chain links TRBV7-3 with TRBJ1-2, with TRBD1 identical over 7 bases. Germline trimming cut 7 bases from V and 1 base from J; bases unmatched to any gene: 15. CDR1 SGHTA and CDR2 FQGTGA come from the germline V gene. This CDR3 contains 17 residues. The CDR3 region has the DNA TGTGCCAGCACCGCCGAGGGGGCACTTGAGTATAACTATGGCTACACCTTC. This sequence encodes CASTAEGALEYNYGYTF.

This clonotype showed up just a few times. The rearrangement links TRBV12-3 or TRBV12-4 to TRBJ2-5, with a possible D match to TRBD2 (6 bases). This CDR3 is built from 16 residues. V dropped 7 bases and J dropped 3 bases, with 21 bases sitting between them. For the CDR3, the DNA is TGTGCCAGCACTCATAACGGGGGACCTTCCAAAGAGACCCAGTACTTC. This sequence encodes CASTHNGGPSKETQYF.

The chain links TRBV28 to TRBJ1-5; D gene uncertain. Trimming pared 6 bases from V and 8 bases from J, leaving 11 bases between. CDR3 length: 12 amino acids. From germline, CDR1 is MDHEN and CDR2 SYDVKM. The CDR3 DNA reads as TGTGCCAGCAGCCGCAAACTCAAGCCCCAGCATTTT. Its protein is CASSRKLKPQHF.

The chain carries TRBV28 and TRBJ2-7; tentative D call: TRBD1 (6 bases). Between the trimmed V and J ends, which lost 8 bases and 1 base, there was a span of 15 bases. The CDR3 totals 14 residues. Germline values: CDR1 MDHEN, CDR2 SYDVKM. The CDR3 here is CASLGASGSYEQYF. In DNA form, the CDR3 reads TGTGCCAGCCTGGGGGCTTCGGGTTCCTACGAGCAGTACTTC.

The chain employs TRBV5-6 and TRBJ1-2, with D maybe TRBD1 (6 bases). Trimming took 4 bases from V and 4 from J, leaving 14 bases between them. Germline CDR1 SGHDT, CDR2 YYEEEE. This CDR3 spans 14 amino acids. The CDR3 DNA reads as TGTGCCAGCAGCCGCTACGGACAGAGCTATGGCTACACCTTC. It is translated as CASSRYGQSYGYTF.

This clonotype was seen repeatedly, ten times or more. V is TRBV7-2 and J is TRBJ2-7, with a weak D call TRBD2 (5 bases). This CDR3 region has 15 residues. V gave up 6 bases and J gave up 9 bases, with 24 bases separating them. Germline CDR1 is SGHTA and CDR2 is FQGNSA. The CDR3: CASRPPGVLIRAQYF. The DNA of the CDR3 is TGTGCCAGCAGGCCACCCGGGGTTCTAATACGAGCGCAGTACTTC.

J is TRBJ1-1 and V is TRBV7-6; 7 nucleotides agree with TRBD1. The CDR3 loop spans 15 amino acids. Trimming cost V 5 bases and J 1 base; bases outside gene matches: 7. Germline V CDR1 and CDR2: SGHVS, FNYEAQ. For the CDR3, the DNA is TGTGCCAGCAGCCCTGGCCGACAGGGGAACACTGAAGCTTTCTTT. It specifies CASSPGRQGNTEAFF.

On this clonotype: This may come from a read error, since a much larger clone is one base off. The V and J genes are TRBV6-5 and TRBJ2-3; D is uncertain. Per the germline V gene, CDR1 is MNHEY and CDR2 is SVGAGI. The CDR3 contains 14 residues. V was trimmed by 6 bases and J by 2 bases, leaving 12 bases between them. CDR3: CASRTLTHTDTQYF. The CDR3 nucleotides read TGTGCCAGCAGAACCTTGACACACACAGATACGCAGTATTTT.